These 19 T cell receptor beta chains were sequenced from one sample in a study of cytomegalovirus exposure and HLA in healthy donors. The PCR ran on 60 Vbeta and 13 Jbeta primers. Clones were sequenced by immunoSEQ multiplex PCR, and TCRdb holds only the in-frame ones, with some missing. The sample includes 150,000 to 200,000 clones, 70% to 80% of them seen just once. Sequencing was done on a sample of PBMCs. Every receptor here comes from a woman aged 45-65 years in good health and CMV-seronegative.

In this sample, this clone turned up a few times. A junction end diverges from the germline sequence, so it may reflect a read error. The V and J genes are TRBV7-6 and TRBJ2-1; 7 bases line up with TRBD2. Germline lookup yields CDR1 SGHVS and CDR2 FNYEAQ. The CDR3 has 13 residues. DNA of the CDR3: TGCCTTGTGGGGGAGGGCTCCTACAATGAGCAGTTCTTC. Encoded protein: CLVGEGSYNEQFF.

The chain is built from TRBV14 and TRBJ1-3; D is unresolved. The CDR3 is 16 residues long. CDR1 is SGHDN and CDR2 is FVKESK in the germline V gene. The V and J ends lost 4 bases and 0 bases respectively, with 13 bases between them. The CDR3 nucleotides are TGTGCCAGCAGCCGTCAACTTAGAATCTCTGGAAACACCATATATTTT. This translates into CASSRQLRISGNTIYF.

The chain carries TRBV6-5 and TRBJ1-5; D may be TRBD1 (6 bases). Germline CDR1 and CDR2: MNHEY and SVGAGI. The germline V and J ends were trimmed by 9 bases and 0 bases, with 12 bases remaining between them. The CDR3 runs 14 residues. The CDR3 sequence: CASHRANSNQPQHF. The CDR3 nucleotides are TGTGCCAGTCACAGGGCGAATAGCAATCAGCCCCAGCATTTT.

CDR3 nucleotide sequence: TGCAGTGCACCAGGGTTCTACACCTTC. Amino acids: CSAPGFYTF. The V gene is TRBV20-1, the J gene TRBJ1-2; possibly TRBD1 for D (5 bases). The CDR3 is made up of 9 amino acids. Germline values: CDR1 DFQATT, CDR2 SNEGSKA (reference sequence). With 6 bases removed from V and 10 bases from J, the gap between germline ends came to 9 bases.

The chain is built from TRBV9 and TRBJ1-2, with TRBD1 identical over 8 bases. V lost 4 bases, J lost 2 bases, and 10 bases stayed unmatched. The CDR3 is 16 amino acids. Germline V gives CDR1 SGDLS, CDR2 YYNGEE. The CDR3 DNA reads as TGTGCCAGCAGCCAAACGGGGGCAGGGGGCAACTATGGCTACACCTTC. Protein product: CASSQTGAGGNYGYTF.

The chain employs TRBV9 and TRBJ2-3; 9 nucleotides align to TRBD1. There are 18 residues in the CDR3. Germline V gene data show CDR1 as SGDLS and CDR2 as YYNGEE. V dropped 3 bases and J dropped 0; count of bases not matched to a gene: 11. The CDR3 protein is CASSAEGGTGISTDTQYF. CDR3 DNA: TGTGCCAGCAGCGCTGAAGGGGGGACAGGGATAAGCACAGATACGCAGTATTTT.

The chain couples TRBV19 to TRBJ1-4; 8 bases line up with TRBD1. The CDR3 runs to 14 residues. The germline V gene has CDR1 LNHDA and CDR2 SQIVND (reference sequence). The junction had 3 bases not matched to a gene; V was cut back by 5 bases and J by 4 bases. CDR3 amino acids: CASSGTGLNEKLFF. The DNA for the CDR3 is TGTGCCAGTAGTGGGACAGGTCTTAATGAAAAACTGTTTTTT.

This chain connects TRBV7-3 to TRBJ2-5; TRBD2 matches 10 bases. CDR3 size: 14 residues. J lost 5 bases, V lost 5 bases, and 5 bases had no gene match. Germline CDR1 is SGHTA and CDR2 is FQGTGA. The CDR3 here is CASSLAGAGETQYF. CDR3 DNA sequence: TGTGCCAGCAGCCTAGCGGGGGCTGGGGAGACCCAGTACTTC.

The rearrangement joins TRBV13 to TRBJ2-3, with D perhaps TRBD1 (5 bases). Per the germline V gene, CDR1 is PRHDT and CDR2 is FYEKMQ (reference sequence). Trimming removed 0 bases from V and 4 bases from J, with 8 bases in between. The CDR3 runs 14 residues. The CDR3 DNA reads as TGTGCCAGCAGCTTAGGGGGGCGCCCAGATACGCAGTATTTT. It codes for CASSLGGRPDTQYF.

This clone was seen a handful of times. This chain joins TRBV5-1 and TRBJ2-1, with TRBD1 matching 9 bases. This CDR3 has 17 residues. V gave up 1 base and J gave up 2 bases; unmatched junction bases: 7. CDR1 and CDR2 from the germline V gene are SGHRS and YFSETQ. DNA of the CDR3: TGCGCCAGCAGCTTGTTCCTACAGGGGGCGGCCTACAATGAGCAGTTCTTC. Encoded protein: CASSLFLQGAAYNEQFF.

The chain joins TRBV20-1 to TRBJ2-7; D call uncertain. The CDR3 is made up of 11 amino acids. Germline CDR1 is DFQATT and CDR2 is SNEGSKA (reference sequence). Trimming stripped 3 bases from V and 11 bases from J, with 14 bases between. The DNA for the CDR3 is TGCAGTGCTAGCCGCGTGGAGTCGGAGTACTTC. Its protein product is CSASRVESEYF.

The chain combines TRBV11-2 with TRBJ1-1, with D perhaps matching TRBD1 (5 bases). Germline V gene sequence: CDR1 SGHAT, CDR2 FQNNGV. V was cut by 5 bases and J by 4 bases, with 14 bases left in between. The CDR3 extends over 14 amino acids. CDR3 in DNA: TGTGCCAGCAGCCCAACACAGGTGGTCACTGAAGCTTTCTTT. Translation: CASSPTQVVTEAFF.

This sequence joins TRBV29-1 and TRBJ1-3; TRBD1 matches at 7 bases. The CDR3 is made up of 14 amino acids. J gave up 4 bases and V 3 bases, and 6 bases lay outside the gene matches. Germline V gene data show CDR1 as SQVTM and CDR2 as ANQGSEA. CDR3 sequence: CSVEGPGQGNTIYF. DNA of the CDR3: TGCAGCGTTGAGGGTCCGGGACAGGGAAACACCATATATTTT.

The chain uses TRBV7-8 and TRBJ2-7; D gene uncertain. Per germline, CDR1 SGHVS and CDR2 FQNEAQ. This CDR3 is built from 13 residues. CDR3 sequence (DNA): TGTGCTACAGACCCCCTAAGCTCCTACGAGCAGTACTTC. It is translated as CATDPLSSYEQYF.

CDR3 sequence: CASSSRTSSETGYTF. CDR3 bases: TGTGCCAGCAGTTCCCGGACATCCTCGGAGACTGGCTACACCTTC. The J gene is TRBJ1-2, the V gene TRBV6-5; a possible D gene is TRBD1 (5 bases). CDR1 and CDR2 from the germline V gene are MNHEY and SVGAGI. V was pared by 4 bases and J by 7 bases, with 19 bases between. The CDR3 is made up of 15 amino acids.

The chain has TRBV27 and TRBJ2-3, with 10 positions matching TRBD2. Germline V gene lookup returns CDR1 MNHEY and CDR2 SMNVEV (reference sequence). This CDR3 region has 16 residues. J lost 6 bases, V lost 6 bases, and 12 bases had no gene match. The CDR3 DNA follows: TGTGCCAGCAGAACAGGACTAGCGGCACGATCGGATACGCAGTATTTT. The encoded protein is CASRTGLAARSDTQYF.

This clone turned up a few times. The rearrangement uses TRBV28 and TRBJ1-1, with 8 bases identical to TRBD1. Unmatched junction bases numbered 14, after V lost 7 bases and J lost 7 bases. CDR1 and CDR2 from the germline V gene are MDHEN and SYDVKM. CDR3 size: 15 residues. The chain's CDR3 is CASIPTGQGASEAFF. The CDR3, as DNA: TGTGCCAGCATTCCAACAGGTCAGGGGGCAAGTGAAGCTTTCTTT.

The chain recombines TRBV19 with TRBJ1-2, with TRBD1 matching over 8 bases. This CDR3 is 17 amino acids long. Germline values: CDR1 LNHDA, CDR2 SQIVND (reference sequence). V gave up 6 bases and J gave up 3 bases; unmatched junction bases: 15. The CDR3 DNA follows: TGTGCCAGTAGGGAGGACAGGGCCAATCTCTTAGACTATGGCTACACCTTC. Amino acids: CASREDRANLLDYGYTF.

V is TRBV27 and J is TRBJ2-1; TRBD2 matches 7 bases. CDR3 length: 18 residues. Germline CDR1 and CDR2: MNHEY and SMNVEV (reference sequence). After removal of 7 bases from V and 2 bases from J, the junction contained 17 bases not matched to a gene. DNA for the CDR3: TGTGCCAGCAAGCCGGGGAGGGCCTTAGGGAAACCCTACAATGAGCAGTTCTTC. This codes for CASKPGRALGKPYNEQFF.